This entry is about one TCR beta chain. Antigen unknown. The CDR3 has 15 amino acids. The germline V and J ends were trimmed by 5 bases and 1 base, with 13 bases remaining between them. Germline V CDR1 and CDR2: SGHRS, YFSETQ. The entry originates in a study of T cells in localized non-small cell lung cancer. Clones were sequenced by immunoSEQ multiplex PCR, and TCRdb holds only the in-frame ones, with some missing. The sample consists of around 50,000 clones, about 88% of them appearing once. Study results and caveats: There were a median roughly 54 of the top 100 tumor clones appearing in adjacent lung. Since sequencing was restricted to only one region of the tumor, intratumor heterogeneity remains a possibility. Overall survival was longer when the density of T cells in the blood was higher.

The V and J genes are TRBV5-1 and TRBJ1-5, with D tentatively TRBD1 (5 bases). The specimen was PBMCs, collected before any cancer treatment. This receptor was identified in a female donor with stage II lung adenocarcinoma. CDR3 DNA sequence: TGCGCCAGCAGGCGCGACAGCGGGAGCAATCAGCCCCAGCATTTT. This translates into CASRRDSGSNQPQHF.